Included here is one T cell receptor (beta chain) sequence, with context. Its specificity is not known. The data were taken from a study of cytomegalovirus exposure and HLA in healthy donors. Study as a whole: Across some 400 genotyped donors, 81% landed in the Caucasian-associated ancestry cluster.

Germline V gene lookup returns CDR1 SGDLS and CDR2 YYNGEE. The CDR3 is 16 amino acids. V lost 1 base to trimming and J lost 5 bases, with 18 bases between them. General study points: In a later analysis, a missense DCLRE1C variant was linked to TCR beta V- and J-gene trimming. Roughly even sequencing depth across donors was the assumption behind the presence/absence analyses.

In the PCR, 60 Vbeta and 13 Jbeta primers were used. The assay was immunoSEQ multiplex PCR, and TCRdb's table has in-frame clones only and misses some. The repertoire holds about 95,000 clones, with about two thirds as singletons. This TCR was sampled from a man in his 60s in good health and CMV-seronegative. This chain joins TRBV9 and TRBJ2-5; D possibly corresponds to TRBD2 (7 bases). Sequenced input: PBMCs. The CDR3 region is CASSVRWGGAGETQYF. In DNA, the CDR3 is TGTGCCAGCAGCGTACGGTGGGGGGGCGCGGGGGAGACCCAGTACTTC.